The clone carrying this T cell receptor (beta chain) has at least ten counts. The antigen is unknown. The length of the CDR3 is 14 residues. Germline V gene sequence: CDR1 SNHLY, CDR2 FYNNEI. Trimming shortened V by 2 bases and J by 5 bases, and 10 bases separated the two germline ends. These data belong to a study of early T cells in non-severe SARS-CoV-2 infection. Whole-study context: From unsorted whole blood, bulk RNA was sequenced, and the chains remained unpaired. Broader study findings: Anti-spike CD8 specificities were favored by VDJdb matching, whose results missed private and CD4 specificities.

Attachment of unique molecular identifiers was made to individual cDNA molecules. TCRdb analysed the 5' RACE reads with MiXCR anew, one entry per CDR3 protein. There are about 39,000 distinct CDR3 sequences in the sample; roughly 4% occur only once, and 2.5% to 3.5% lies in the top ten. The J gene is TRBJ1-5, the V gene TRBV2; the D gene is possibly TRBD1 (5 bases). This sequence originates from an adult who was a healthcare worker with PCR-confirmed SARS-CoV-2 infection or an uninfected control (not recorded which). The sequenced sample was whole blood. The CDR3 reads CASSERRVDQPQHF. The DNA for the CDR3 is TGTGCCAGCAGTGAACGCAGGGTCGATCAGCCCCAGCATTTT.